What follows are 12 T cell receptor beta chains derived from one specimen sequenced in a study of blood T cell repertoires in COVID-19. Measured with immunoSEQ multiplex PCR; TCRdb has only the in-frame clones, and not every one. The table records approximately 230,000 clones, around four fifths of them present only once. Sample: peripheral blood. Receptor source: a woman aged 40 to 50 with active or convalescent COVID-19.

This clone has at least ten counts. V gene TRBV6-5 combines with J gene TRBJ1-2, with D uncertain. Trimming pared 6 bases from V and 8 bases from J, leaving 16 bases between. The CDR3 sequence is 13 residues long. Looked up from germline, CDR1 is MNHEY and CDR2 is SVGAGI. The CDR3 loop reads CASSQPGPGGYTF. As DNA, the CDR3 is TGTGCCAGCAGCCAGCCCGGGCCGGGAGGCTACACCTTC.

The gene calls are TRBV7-9 and TRBJ1-1, with D tentatively TRBD1 (6 bases). This CDR3 contains 12 residues. CDR1 is SEHNR, CDR2 FQNEAQ, per germline (reference sequence). V lost 7 bases to trimming and J lost 3 bases, with 9 bases between them. The CDR3 nucleotides are TGTGCCAGCAAACAGGGCCACACTGAAGCTTTCTTT. Translation: CASKQGHTEAFF.

The V and J genes are TRBV6-4 and TRBJ2-3, with D maybe TRBD1 (6 bases). The CDR3 has 14 residues. V was trimmed by 5 bases and J by 3 bases, leaving 12 bases between them. Germline assignment: CDR1 MRHNA and CDR2 SNTAGT. The CDR3 loop is CASSLTGTTDTQYF. The CDR3, as DNA: TGTGCCAGCAGTCTTACAGGGACAACAGATACGCAGTATTTT.

The chain recombines TRBV2 with TRBJ2-5, with a weak D call TRBD2 (6 bases). This CDR3 is 14 amino acids long. V shed 7 bases and J shed 4 bases, with 16 bases lying between them. The germline CDR1 and CDR2 sequences are SNHLY and FYNNEI. The CDR3 bases are TGTGCCAGCATCGGGAGCTCAGACGGAGAGACCCAGTACTTC. Its translation: CASIGSSDGETQYF.

This chain links TRBV28 with TRBJ2-2; no clear D. V was pared by 2 bases and J by 4 bases, with 5 bases between. CDR1 and CDR2 (germline): MDHEN, SYDVKM. The CDR3 extends over 13 amino acids. CDR3 bases: TGTGCCAGCAGTTTAGAGTCCACCGGGGAGCTGTTTTTT. The encoded protein is CASSLESTGELFF.

The chain has TRBV9 and TRBJ2-3; TRBD2 agrees at 10 bases. Germline loops: CDR1 SGDLS, CDR2 YYNGEE. This CDR3 region has 16 residues. V lost 0 bases, J lost 2 bases, and 3 bases stayed unmatched. Here the CDR3 DNA reads TGTGCCAGCAGCGTAGACCTAGCGGGGGACACAGATACGCAGTATTTT. It encodes CASSVDLAGDTDTQYF. The full variable domain, with the rest looked up from reference TRBV9 and TRBJ2-3, is DSGVTQTPKHLITATGQRVTLRCSPRSGDLSVYWYQQSLDQGLQFLIQYYNGEERAKGNILERFSAQQFPDLHSELNLSSLELGDSALYFCASSVDLAGDTDTQYFGPGTRLTVL.

J is TRBJ1-6 and V is TRBV13, with unresolved D. The CDR3 has 13 residues. Germline V CDR1 and CDR2: PRHDT, FYEKMQ (reference sequence). V was trimmed by 2 bases and J by 6 bases, leaving 5 bases between them. CDR3: CASSLSGNSPLHF. CDR3 nucleotides: TGTGCCAGCAGCTTATCCGGTAATTCACCCCTCCACTTT.

This sequence joins TRBV6-5 and TRBJ2-1; 9 nucleotides match TRBD2. CDR1 MNHEY and CDR2 SVGAGI come from the germline V gene. Trimming took 7 bases from V and 5 from J; bases not matched to a gene: 9. The CDR3 sequence is 15 residues long. CDR3 sequence (DNA): TGTGCCAGCATGCGGGGGGGCCCAAAAAACAATGAGCAGTTCTTC. It codes for CASMRGGPKNNEQFF.

The chain couples TRBV7-3 to TRBJ2-3; 9 nucleotides agree with TRBD2. Per germline, CDR1 SGHTA and CDR2 FQGTGA. This CDR3 is built from 16 residues. V lost 1 base, J lost 5 bases, and 7 bases stayed unmatched. This CDR3 reads CASSLNARGGLDTQYF. Written as DNA, the CDR3 is TGTGCCAGCAGCTTAAATGCGCGGGGGGGCTTAGATACGCAGTATTTT. The complete variable domain, with remaining parts taken from reference TRBV7-3 and TRBJ2-3, reads GAGVSQTPSNKVTEKGKYVELRCDPISGHTALYWYRQSLGQGPEFLIYFQGTGAADDSGLPNDRFFAVRPEGSVSTLKIQRTERGDSAVYLCASSLNARGGLDTQYFGPGTRLTVL.

The CDR3 here is CASRVGHQNTEAFF. The CDR3 bases are TGTGCCAGTAGAGTTGGACACCAGAACACTGAAGCTTTCTTT. The chain links TRBV19 to TRBJ1-1, with D maybe TRBD1 (5 bases). This CDR3 contains 14 residues. Trimming cost V 6 bases and J 1 base, with 12 bases left between them. Per the germline V gene, CDR1 is LNHDA and CDR2 is SQIVND (reference sequence).

Details on this clone: This sample also contains other DNA sequences that code for the same CDR3. The V call is TRBV7-9, the J call TRBJ2-2; 9 nucleotides align to TRBD1. CDR1 SEHNR and CDR2 FQNEAQ come from the germline V gene (reference sequence). The V gene end was trimmed by 4 bases and the J gene end by 1 base; junction bases not matched to a gene: 1. The CDR3 totals 15 residues. CDR3 coding DNA: TGTGCCAGCAGCTCGACAGGGGGGAACACCGGGGAGCTGTTTTTT. Translating it yields CASSSTGGNTGELFF. Using reference TRBV7-9 and TRBJ2-2 for the parts outside the CDR3, the full variable domain is DTGVSQNPRHKITKRGQNVTFRCDPISEHNRLYWYRQTLGQGPEFLTYFQNEAQLEKSRLLSDRFSAERPKGSFSTLEIQRTEQGDSAMYLCASSSTGGNTGELFFGEGSRLTVL.

J is TRBJ2-3 and V is TRBV24-1; 11 bases match TRBD2. The CDR3 contains 17 residues. CDR1 and CDR2 from the germline V gene are KGHDR and SFDVKD. The V and J ends lost 4 bases and 5 bases, in that order; junction bases with no gene match: 10. CDR3 bases: TGTGCCACCAGTGACGCACCACTAGCGGGGGTAGGAGATACGCAGTATTTT. Translating gives CATSDAPLAGVGDTQYF.